These 29 T cell receptor beta chains were all obtained from the same sample, sequenced in a study of identical twins. In TCRdb, the 5' RACE reads were re-called with MiXCR into one record per CDR3 protein. The sample has fewer than 650,000 distinct CDR3 sequences, 7.1% seen once. These records were also assigned to another study, of yellow fever vaccine responses in identical twins.

The specimen sequenced was PBMCs. The receptors here all came from a woman between 18 and 29 years old in good health.

The chain carries TRBV10-2 and TRBJ1-3; possible D gene TRBD1, 5 bases. Trimming cost V 6 bases and J 2 bases, with 20 bases left between them. This CDR3 contains 17 residues. Germline V gene lookup returns CDR1 WSHSY and CDR2 SAAADI. The CDR3 DNA reads as TGCGCCAGCAGAGGGAGCAGGGAAAATTTCCCTGGAAACACCATATATTTT. Encoded protein: CASRGSRENFPGNTIYF.

This clonotype came up a few times. The chain carries TRBV12-3 or TRBV12-4 and TRBJ2-5; D could derive from TRBD1 or TRBD2 (5 bases each). This CDR3 region has 16 residues. V lost 5 bases to trimming and J lost 4 bases, with 20 bases between them. This CDR3 is CASSKASGTRGETQYF. The CDR3 nucleotides read TGTGCCAGCAGTAAGGCCTCCGGGACCCGGGGAGAGACCCAGTACTTC.

The CDR3 is CASREGGYSYEQYF. CDR3 nucleotide sequence: TGTGCCAGCAGGGAAGGAGGGTACTCCTACGAGCAGTACTTC. The J gene is TRBJ2-7, the V gene TRBV12-3 or TRBV12-4; D perhaps matches TRBD2 (6 bases). The CDR3 is 14 residues long. Trimming pared 6 bases from V and 0 bases from J, leaving 12 bases between.

CDR3 loop: CASNGLAGIYEQYF. The CDR3 bases are TGTGCCAGCAACGGACTAGCGGGGATCTACGAGCAGTACTTC. V is TRBV11-2 and J is TRBJ2-7, with 12 positions matching TRBD2. Germline V gene sequence: CDR1 SGHAT, CDR2 FQNNGV. The CDR3 length is 14 residues. Trimming cost V 7 bases and J 3 bases; bases outside gene matches: 4.

The chain uses TRBV12-3 or TRBV12-4 and TRBJ2-6; possible D gene TRBD2, 5 bases. Between the trimmed V and J ends, which lost 3 bases and 3 bases, there was a span of 9 bases. This CDR3 region has 15 residues. The CDR3: CASSFGGGGANVLTF. CDR3 DNA sequence: TGTGCCAGCAGTTTCGGAGGAGGTGGGGCCAACGTCCTGACTTTC.

This clonotype was seen only a few times. J is TRBJ2-1 and V is TRBV27, with 10 bases fitting TRBD2. Germline V gene sequence: CDR1 MNHEY, CDR2 SMNVEV (reference sequence). This CDR3 comprises 16 residues. With V trimmed by 1 base and J by 4 bases, 4 bases remained unmatched. The CDR3 sequence: CASSLYLAGVYNEQFF. CDR3 in DNA: TGTGCCAGCAGTTTATACCTAGCGGGGGTATACAATGAGCAGTTCTTC.

The chain combines TRBV7-6 with TRBJ1-5; no definite D call. The CDR3 contains 14 residues. Looked up from germline, CDR1 is SGHVS and CDR2 is FNYEAQ. Trimming took off 2 bases at V and 3 bases at J, with 8 bases between the two ends. The CDR3 sequence is CASSLPGFNQPQHF. The CDR3, as DNA: TGTGCCAGCAGCTTACCGGGCTTCAATCAGCCCCAGCATTTT. Filled out from reference TRBV7-6 and TRBJ1-5, the complete variable domain reads GAGVSQSPRYKVTKRGQDVALRCDPISGHVSLYWYRQALGQGPEFLTYFNYEAQQDKSGLPNDRFSAERPEGSISTLTIQRTEQRDSAMYRCASSLPGFNQPQHFGDGTRLSIL.

This clonotype occurred many times. The CDR3, as DNA: TGCGCCAGCAGCTTGGCGGGGATCGTTAGGTCACCCCTCCACTTT. Protein product: CASSLAGIVRSPLHF. V usage is TRBV5-1 and J usage is TRBJ1-6, with unresolved D. V was clipped by 0 bases and J by 10 bases, with 14 bases between them. The CDR3 loop spans 15 amino acids. Per the germline V gene, CDR1 is SGHRS and CDR2 is YFSETQ.

This clonotype was observed many times. The J gene is TRBJ2-1, the V gene TRBV27; the D is unclear. CDR1 is MNHEY and CDR2 is SMNVEV in the germline V gene (reference sequence). The CDR3 totals 16 residues. Trimming removed 3 bases from V and 0 bases from J, with 12 bases in between. The CDR3 sequence: CASSLQTRSSYNEQFF. DNA for the CDR3: TGTGCCAGCAGTTTGCAGACAAGGAGCTCCTACAATGAGCAGTTCTTC.

This clonotype was observed a few times. The rearrangement joins TRBV20-1 to TRBJ2-1; maybe TRBD1 (5 bases). V shed 0 bases and J shed 15 bases, with 18 bases lying between them. The CDR3 runs 13 residues. Germline assignment: CDR1 DFQATT and CDR2 SNEGSKA (reference sequence). As DNA, the CDR3 is TGCAGTGCTAGAGATCAGTCAGGGCCCAGTGGGTTCTTC. Encoded protein: CSARDQSGPSGFF.

This clonotype was seen a handful of times. This rearrangement joins TRBV11-2 to TRBJ2-5, with D perhaps matching TRBD2 (6 bases). In germline, CDR1 is SGHAT, CDR2 FQNNGV. There are 14 residues in the CDR3. Trimming cost V 0 bases and J 4 bases, with 9 bases left between them. CDR3 coding DNA: TGTGCCAGCAGCTTAGAGGAGGGTCGAGAGACCCAGTACTTC. Translated: CASSLEEGRETQYF.

This clonotype has ten or more counts. The chain uses TRBV24-1 and TRBJ1-2, with a possible D match to TRBD1 (6 bases). The V gene lost 3 bases and the J gene lost 7 bases, with 17 bases spanning the gap. In germline, CDR1 is KGHDR, CDR2 SFDVKD. This CDR3 spans 15 amino acids. The CDR3 nucleotides are TGTGCCACCAGTGATCCGAAGGGGGGGTTTGCTGGCTACACCTTC. Translating it yields CATSDPKGGFAGYTF.

This clonotype was detected a few times. Here the CDR3 reads CASTLYRDTGELFF. DNA for the CDR3: TGTGCCAGCACTCTCTACCGGGACACCGGGGAGCTGTTTTTT. This chain connects TRBV11-2 to TRBJ2-2; D is unclear. Germline values: CDR1 SGHAT, CDR2 FQNNGV. V shed 7 bases and J shed 3 bases, with 12 bases lying between them. The CDR3 is 14 residues long.

This clonotype occurred a few times. V and J are TRBV20-1 and TRBJ2-2, with TRBD2 identical over 7 bases. V lost 1 base and J lost 6; bases outside the gene matches: 5. CDR3 length equals 14 residues. In germline, CDR1 is DFQATT, CDR2 SNEGSKA (reference sequence). CDR3 DNA: TGCAGTGCTAGAGCGGGAGGATCCGCCGGGGAGCTGTTTTTT. Its translation: CSARAGGSAGELFF.

This clonotype was detected ten times or more. The chain recombines TRBV5-1 with TRBJ1-1; D unresolved. Trimming left V 0 bases short and J 11 bases short, with 8 bases between. Germline lookup yields CDR1 SGHRS and CDR2 YFSETQ. The CDR3 contains 11 residues. CDR3 sequence (DNA): TGCGCCAGCAGCTTGGCATATGCGGCTTTCTTT. It specifies CASSLAYAAFF.

V usage is TRBV10-3 and J usage is TRBJ2-1; TRBD2 matches 7 bases. J was trimmed by 4 bases and V by 0 bases; bases with no gene match: 6. The V gene's germline CDR1 is ENHRY and CDR2 SYGVKD. The CDR3 has 16 amino acids. In DNA, the CDR3 is TGTGCCATCAGTGAGTCTGGGCTAGCGGAATACAATGAGCAGTTCTTC. Amino acid sequence: CAISESGLAEYNEQFF.

This clonotype was seen a handful of times. The chain couples TRBV6-5 to TRBJ2-2; D ambiguous. The CDR3 is 13 residues long. The germline V gene has CDR1 MNHEY and CDR2 SVGAGI. Deletions cut 2 bases from V and 6 bases from J, with 7 bases between. In DNA form, the CDR3 reads TGTGCCAGCAGTTACGCCTCACCCGGGGAGCTGTTTTTT. It specifies CASSYASPGELFF.

In this sample, this clonotype turned up many times. The rearrangement joins TRBV28 to TRBJ2-1; D may match TRBD1 or TRBD2 (5 bases each). Germline assignment: CDR1 MDHEN and CDR2 SYDVKM. V lost 7 bases, J lost 5 bases, and 21 bases lay in between. The CDR3 length is 16 residues. This CDR3 reads CASIGRRAGNNNEQFF. CDR3 bases: TGTGCCAGCATAGGGCGCAGGGCCGGGAACAACAATGAGCAGTTCTTC.

This clonotype occurred a few times. The gene calls are TRBV20-1 and TRBJ2-1, with 14 bases that match TRBD2. The germline CDR1 and CDR2 sequences are DFQATT and SNEGSKA (reference sequence). V was pared by 5 bases and J by 2 bases, with 8 bases of the junction left unmatched. CDR3 size: 17 residues. In nucleotides, the CDR3 is TGCAGTGCTTCAGGACTAGCGGGAGGTGACGCCTACAATGAGCAGTTCTTC. Protein: CSASGLAGGDAYNEQFF.

This clonotype showed up many times. The chain employs TRBV10-1 and TRBJ2-3; possibly TRBD1 for D (6 bases). Germline lookup yields CDR1 WNHNN and CDR2 SYGVQD (reference sequence). V was trimmed by 4 bases and J by 1 base, leaving 12 bases between them. CDR3 size: 15 residues. This CDR3 reads CASSGGRGGTDTQYF. CDR3 bases: TGCGCCAGCAGTGGGGGGCGAGGCGGCACAGATACGCAGTATTTT.

This clonotype occurred many times. The J gene is TRBJ2-1, the V gene TRBV11-2; D possibly corresponds to TRBD2 (5 bases). In germline, CDR1 is SGHAT, CDR2 FQNNGV. V was pared by 1 base and J by 0 bases, with 10 bases between. The CDR3 is 16 amino acids. Here the CDR3 DNA reads TGTGCCAGCAGCTTAGGTGAACTAGTCTCCTACAATGAGCAGTTCTTC. This sequence encodes CASSLGELVSYNEQFF.

Concerning this clonotype: Germline and junction disagree at one end, which may indicate a read error. The chain employs TRBV7-8 and TRBJ2-1; 8 bases agree with TRBD2. The CDR3 extends over 15 amino acids. Germline lookup yields CDR1 SGHVS and CDR2 FQNEAQ. DNA of the CDR3: TGTGCCAGCAGCTTTCCGACTAGCGCCTATAATGAGCAGTTCTTC. Translation: CASSFPTSAYNEQFF.

This clonotype has more than one count but fewer than ten. This rearrangement joins TRBV5-6 to TRBJ1-6, with D unclear. The V and J ends lost 4 bases and 0 bases respectively, with 11 bases between them. The CDR3 is 16 amino acids. The V gene's germline CDR1 is SGHDT and CDR2 YYEEEE. Here the CDR3 reads CASSQDRSSYNSPLHF. The CDR3 DNA sequence: TGTGCCAGCAGCCAGGACCGGAGCTCCTATAATTCACCCCTCCACTTT.

Only a few counts were recorded for this clonotype. V and J are TRBV9 and TRBJ1-2; D unresolved. The CDR3 has 15 amino acids. Germline V gene sequence: CDR1 SGDLS, CDR2 YYNGEE. Trimming pared 0 bases from V and 6 bases from J, leaving 15 bases between. CDR3 nucleotides: TGTGCCAGCAGCGTAGGATATGCAGGAGGAAATGGCTACACCTTC. This encodes CASSVGYAGGNGYTF.

V and J are TRBV27 and TRBJ2-3; tentatively, D is TRBD1 or TRBD2 (5 bases each). V dropped 7 bases and J dropped 2 bases, with 16 bases sitting between them. Looked up from germline, CDR1 is MNHEY and CDR2 is SMNVEV (reference sequence). This CDR3 spans 15 amino acids. CDR3 region: CASTPGTLPTDTQYF. Here the CDR3 DNA reads TGTGCCAGCACCCCCGGGACGTTACCCACAGATACGCAGTATTTT.

The gene calls are TRBV7-9 and TRBJ1-1, with no clear D. Germline V gives CDR1 SEHNR, CDR2 FQNEAQ (reference sequence). The CDR3 is 14 amino acids. V lost 5 bases and J 4 bases, leaving 14 bases between the germline ends. CDR3 amino acids: CASSRSVSGTEAFF. Written as DNA, the CDR3 is TGTGCCAGCAGCCGAAGCGTATCGGGCACTGAAGCTTTCTTT.

This clonotype has more than one count but fewer than ten. The chain couples TRBV18 to TRBJ1-4; no firm D call. The length of the CDR3 is 15 residues. CDR1 KGHSH and CDR2 LQKENI come from the germline V gene. Trimming removed 3 bases from V and 3 bases from J, with 11 bases in between. CDR3 bases: TGTGCCAGCTCACCCACGACAACCGCTAATGAAAAACTGTTTTTT. This codes for CASSPTTTANEKLFF.

In this sample, this clonotype turned up many times. J is TRBJ2-1 and V is TRBV2; possibly TRBD2 for D (5 bases). V lost 2 bases and J 6 bases, leaving 11 bases between the germline ends. Germline CDR1 and CDR2: SNHLY and FYNNEI. The CDR3 runs to 14 residues. This CDR3 is CASSEWGGGNEQFF. The CDR3 DNA sequence: TGTGCCAGCAGTGAATGGGGTGGAGGCAATGAGCAGTTCTTC.

This clonotype has a count of ten or more. The chain carries TRBV12-3 or TRBV12-4 and TRBJ2-3, with D perhaps assigned TRBD1 or TRBD2 (5 bases each). Trimming shortened V by 6 bases and J by 2 bases, and 18 bases separated the two germline ends. The CDR3 runs to 16 residues. CDR3 protein: CASRPASGTITDTQYF. As DNA, the CDR3 is TGTGCCAGCAGACCGGCCTCCGGGACGATCACAGATACGCAGTATTTT.